This entry concerns a single TCR beta chain. This sample is part of a study of blood T cell repertoires in COVID-19. Study summary: Sample material is recorded as cDNA or gDNA derived from T cells, B-cell-depleted T cells, or PBMCs.

Source study methods: Estimated nucleated cell counts came from reference gene primer amplification. Assay: immunoSEQ multiplex PCR; the TCRdb copy retains only in-frame clones and omits some. That table furnishes V, J and clone size, whereas the DNA furnished D and trimming. The repertoire has about 220,000 clones, roughly 85% of them found once; the top ten carry approximately 2.3%. V lost 3 bases and J 0 bases, leaving 11 bases between the germline ends. Germline loops: CDR1 MNHEY, CDR2 SMNVEV (reference sequence). The CDR3 runs 15 residues. The J gene is TRBJ1-2, the V gene TRBV27, with a weak D call TRBD1 (5 bases). This receptor was obtained from a woman in her seventies with COVID-19, enrolled during active disease. The sequenced sample consisted of peripheral blood. In DNA form, the CDR3 reads TGTGCCAGCAGTTTCTTGCGACAGCCTAACTATGGCTACACCTTC. The encoded protein is CASSFLRQPNYGYTF.